The 27 T cell receptor beta chains given below trace back to one sample, sequenced in a study of T cell responses to AZD1222 COVID-19 vaccine. Libraries were prepared by immunoSEQ multiplex PCR; TCRdb keeps only in-frame clonotypes and omits some of them. The sample records fewer than 120,000 clones, roughly 87% being singletons. The sequencing used peripheral blood, collected on day 0 of AZD1222 vaccination. The source of these receptors is an adult in good health.

This chain joins TRBV27 and TRBJ2-3, with D perhaps TRBD1 (6 bases). There are 15 residues in the CDR3. Germline lookup yields CDR1 MNHEY and CDR2 SMNVEV (reference sequence). With 5 bases removed from V and 1 base from J, the gap between germline ends came to 13 bases. This CDR3 is CASSPTGARTDTQYF. The DNA for the CDR3 is TGTGCCAGCAGTCCGACAGGAGCCCGCACAGATACGCAGTATTTT.

This clone has only one observation. The chain links TRBV3-1 (or the pseudogene TRBV3-2) to TRBJ2-7; 8 positions agree with TRBD2. V lost 1 base and J lost 5; bases outside the gene matches: 7. This CDR3 spans 15 amino acids. The germline V gene encodes CDR1 LGHDT and CDR2 YNNKEL (reference sequence). CDR3 nucleotides: TGTGCCAGCAGCCAAGGCCAGCGGGAGATCAACGAGCAGTACTTC. This encodes CASSQGQREINEQYF.

V is TRBV15 and J is TRBJ1-5, with 9 positions matching TRBD1. J gave up 3 bases and V 3 bases, and 12 bases lay outside the gene matches. The CDR3 runs to 18 residues. The germline CDR1 and CDR2 sequences are LNHNV and YYDKDF (reference sequence). The CDR3 DNA reads TGTGCCACCAGCAGGGGGACAGGGTTAGCTCATATCAATCAGCCCCAGCATTTT. Translated, it gives CATSRGTGLAHINQPQHF.

V is TRBV11-2 and J is TRBJ1-4, with D perhaps matching TRBD1 (5 bases). The germline gives CDR1 SGHAT, CDR2 FQNNGV. The length of the CDR3 is 14 residues. Between the trimmed V and J ends, which lost 3 bases and 7 bases, there was a span of 12 bases. The CDR3 DNA reads as TGTGCCAGCAGCTTGAGGAGAGGGGTTGAAAAACTGTTTTTT. This sequence encodes CASSLRRGVEKLFF.

This chain joins TRBV7-2 and TRBJ2-3; 7 nucleotides match TRBD1. The germline V gene encodes CDR1 SGHTA and CDR2 FQGNSA. Trimming removed 5 bases from V and 5 bases from J; junction bases left unmatched: 16. The CDR3 totals 17 residues. CDR3 coding DNA: TGTGCCAGCAGCGGAGGACAGGCCCTCCCCACACGAGATACGCAGTATTTT. Protein: CASSGGQALPTRDTQYF. Supplemented by reference TRBV7-2 and TRBJ2-3, the full variable domain reads GAGVSQSPSNKVTEKGKDVELRCDPISGHTALYWYRQSLGQGLEFLIYFQGNSAPDKSGLPSDRFSAERTGGSVSTLTIQRTQQEDSAVYLCASSGGQALPTRDTQYFGPGTRLTVL.

The chain has TRBV7-9 and TRBJ1-1; D remains unclear. Germline-derived CDR1 and CDR2 are SEHNR and FQNEAQ (reference sequence). The CDR3 extends over 15 amino acids. V lost 4 bases, J lost 6 bases, and 18 bases lay in between. This CDR3 reads CASSSEGVGTAEAFF. In DNA, the CDR3 is TGTGCCAGCAGCTCCGAGGGAGTCGGAACGGCTGAAGCTTTCTTT.

The rearrangement joins TRBV28 to TRBJ1-6, with D possibly being TRBD1 (5 bases). The CDR3 runs to 19 residues. Germline loops: CDR1 MDHEN, CDR2 SYDVKM. Deletions cut 5 bases from V and 0 bases from J, with 20 bases between. The CDR3 DNA is TGTGCCAGCAGTCCTCCCTTGGGGGGTGGTGGCTCCTATAATTCACCCCTCCACTTT. Its protein product is CASSPPLGGGGSYNSPLHF.

The chain has TRBV7-9 and TRBJ1-2, with 8 nucleotides matching TRBD1. V dropped 1 base and J dropped 8; count of bases not matched to a gene: 6. Germline V lookup: CDR1 SEHNR, CDR2 FQNEAQ (reference sequence). The CDR3 is 14 residues long. The DNA of the CDR3 is TGTGCCAGCAGCTTAGGGCAGGGGGCAAGGGGCTACACCTTC. Translating it yields CASSLGQGARGYTF.

The gene calls are TRBV25-1 and TRBJ2-1; 11 bases map to TRBD2. CDR1 is MGHDK, CDR2 SYGVNS, per germline. This CDR3 is 14 amino acids long. V shed 5 bases, J shed 9 bases, and the junction held 6 bases outside the gene matches. In nucleotides, the CDR3 is TGTGCCAGCAGTCGGCTAGCGGGGGGTTTTGAGCAGTTCTTC. The encoded protein is CASSRLAGGFEQFF.

The chain combines TRBV7-2 with TRBJ2-5, with 9 bases that match TRBD2. V shed 5 bases and J 2 bases; nucleotides not matched to a gene: 3. The germline V gene encodes CDR1 SGHTA and CDR2 FQGNSA. The CDR3 has 14 residues. CDR3 in DNA: TGTGCCAGCAGCCCAGGACTAGCGCAAGAGACCCAGTACTTC. It translates to CASSPGLAQETQYF.

This chain connects TRBV5-4 to TRBJ2-6; perhaps TRBD1 as D (5 bases). The length of the CDR3 is 17 residues. V was cut by 0 bases and J by 0 bases, with 10 bases left in between. CDR1 and CDR2 (germline): SGHNT, YYREEE (reference sequence). For the CDR3, the DNA is TGTGCCAGCAGCTTGGGGGGCTTCATCTCTGGGGCCAACGTCCTGACTTTC. This encodes CASSLGGFISGANVLTF.

The J gene is TRBJ2-5, the V gene TRBV4-2; D is undetermined. The V and J ends lost 1 base and 7 bases respectively, with 13 bases between them. The CDR3 totals 14 residues. From germline, CDR1 is LGHNA and CDR2 YNFKEQ. The chain's CDR3 is CASSQVGAPPTQYF. DNA for the CDR3: TGTGCCAGCAGCCAAGTAGGAGCTCCCCCGACCCAGTACTTC.

This chain joins TRBV11-3 and TRBJ2-2; D not certain. The CDR3 loop spans 11 amino acids. Germline values: CDR1 SGHNT, CDR2 YENEEA. Trimming shortened V by 4 bases and J by 5 bases, and 2 bases separated the two germline ends. The CDR3 loop reads CASSSTGELFF. CDR3 in DNA: TGTGCCAGCAGCTCGACCGGGGAGCTGTTTTTT.

This clone is a singleton in its sample. CDR3 DNA: TGTGCCACCCAGTATACTGAAGCTTTCTTT. This gives the protein CATQYTEAFF. The chain is built from TRBV7-9 and TRBJ1-1; D unclear. This CDR3 spans 10 amino acids. Germline-derived CDR1 and CDR2 are SEHNR and FQNEAQ (reference sequence). Trimming removed 10 bases at V and 5 bases at J, with 8 bases between.

The chain has TRBV28 and TRBJ2-1; 7 nucleotides match TRBD2. CDR1 is MDHEN, CDR2 SYDVKM, per germline. The J segment lost 0 bases and the V segment lost 0 bases, leaving 5 bases of the junction unmatched. This CDR3 region has 17 residues. The CDR3 here is CASSLWASGSSYNEQFF. For the CDR3, the DNA is TGTGCCAGCAGTTTATGGGCTAGCGGTAGCTCCTACAATGAGCAGTTCTTC.

The gene calls are TRBV4-1 and TRBJ2-1; D possibly corresponds to TRBD1 (6 bases). V gave up 8 bases and J gave up 3 bases, with 20 bases separating them. Germline CDR1 is MGHRA and CDR2 is YSYEKL. The CDR3 contains 16 residues. This CDR3 is CASGPGQTGFYNEQFF. In DNA form, the CDR3 reads TGCGCCAGCGGGCCCGGACAGACCGGGTTCTACAATGAGCAGTTCTTC.

V is TRBV6-5 and J is TRBJ2-1; D is unclear. Germline V CDR1 and CDR2: MNHEY, SVGAGI. Trimming cost V 6 bases and J 5 bases, with 14 bases left between them. The length of the CDR3 is 14 residues. CDR3 in amino acids: CASSQNTGNNEQFF. The CDR3 DNA reads TGTGCCAGCAGCCAAAATACTGGGAACAATGAGCAGTTCTTC.

The chain joins TRBV3-1 (or the pseudogene TRBV3-2) to TRBJ2-7; D is undetermined. This CDR3 spans 14 amino acids. Germline lookup yields CDR1 LGHDT and CDR2 YNNKEL (reference sequence). Trimming cost V 3 bases and J 2 bases, with 11 bases left between them. The CDR3 nucleotides read TGTGCCAGCAGCCATTGGGCGGTCCCCTACGAGCAGTACTTC. This translates into CASSHWAVPYEQYF.

This chain uses TRBV6-2 or TRBV6-3 with TRBJ1-1; D unclear. Germline CDR1 is MNHEY and CDR2 is SVGEGT. The V and J ends lost 0 bases and 7 bases respectively, with 9 bases between them. The CDR3 extends over 13 amino acids. The CDR3, as DNA: TGTGCCAGCAGTTACTCTGGCAGCATTGAAGCTTTCTTT. It is translated as CASSYSGSIEAFF.

The chain links TRBV18 to TRBJ1-1; the D gene is possibly TRBD1 (6 bases). Germline CDR1 reads KGHSH; CDR2 reads LQKENI. V lost 6 bases and J lost 3, with 14 bases in between. The CDR3 covers 14 residues. CDR3 in amino acids: CASSLAGADTEAFF. The CDR3 DNA follows: TGTGCCAGCTCTCTCGCAGGGGCGGACACTGAAGCTTTCTTT.

J is TRBJ1-5 and V is TRBV7-9; D possibly corresponds to TRBD1 (5 bases). The V gene lost 8 bases and the J gene lost 3 bases, with 14 bases spanning the gap. This CDR3 comprises 14 residues. Germline V lookup: CDR1 SEHNR, CDR2 FQNEAQ (reference sequence). The CDR3 loop is CASDAGLNNQPQHF. The CDR3 DNA reads as TGTGCCAGCGACGCAGGGTTAAACAATCAGCCCCAGCATTTT.

CDR3 loop: CASSKLSTNEQFF. CDR3 DNA sequence: TGTGCCAGTAGTAAGCTCTCCACCAATGAGCAGTTCTTC. This chain connects TRBV19 to TRBJ2-1; no clear D. Germline CDR1 and CDR2: LNHDA and SQIVND (reference sequence). Trimming removed 4 bases at V and 6 bases at J, with 10 bases between. The CDR3 length is 13 residues.

V and J are TRBV20-1 and TRBJ1-2, with D possibly matching TRBD1 (5 bases). Trimming stripped 3 bases from V and 2 bases from J, with 16 bases between. The CDR3 contains 15 residues. Looked up from germline, CDR1 is DFQATT and CDR2 is SNEGSKA (reference sequence). The CDR3 DNA reads as TGCAGTGCTAGTCAGGGCCCACGATCAAACTATGGCTACACCTTC. Its protein product is CSASQGPRSNYGYTF.

For this clone: The same CDR3 arises from other DNA sequences in this sample as well. V and J are TRBV3-1 (or the pseudogene TRBV3-2) and TRBJ2-6; 8 positions match TRBD1. The CDR3 has 17 residues. Germline V lookup: CDR1 LGHDT, CDR2 YNNKEL (reference sequence). After removal of 1 base from V and 0 bases from J, the junction contained 2 bases not matched to a gene. CDR3 in DNA: TGTGCCAGCAGCCAAGGGACAGGGCACTCTGGGGCCAACGTCCTGACTTTC. It yields the protein CASSQGTGHSGANVLTF.

This rearrangement joins TRBV6-5 to TRBJ2-1, with TRBD2 identical over 8 bases. The J segment lost 3 bases and the V segment lost 4 bases, leaving 5 bases of the junction unmatched. CDR1 and CDR2 (germline): MNHEY, SVGAGI. The CDR3 loop spans 15 amino acids. The CDR3 spells CASSSSGSSYNEQFF. In nucleotides, the CDR3 is TGTGCCAGCAGTTCCAGCGGGAGTAGCTACAATGAGCAGTTCTTC.

V usage is TRBV2 and J usage is TRBJ1-4; D is uncertain. The V gene's germline CDR1 is SNHLY and CDR2 FYNNEI. This CDR3 contains 14 residues. The V and J ends lost 6 bases and 7 bases respectively, with 15 bases between them. The CDR3 loop is CASRKDNYGEKLFF. The CDR3 coding sequence is TGTGCCAGCAGAAAAGACAACTACGGTGAAAAACTGTTTTTT.

This chain uses TRBV6-2 or TRBV6-3 with TRBJ2-3, with 7 bases identical to TRBD2. CDR1 MNHEY and CDR2 SVGEGT come from the germline V gene. The CDR3 consists of 16 residues. The V gene end was trimmed by 5 bases and the J gene end by 4 bases; junction bases not matched to a gene: 12. The CDR3 reads CASSLGFGGGADTQYF. CDR3 in DNA: TGTGCCAGCAGTCTCGGATTTGGCGGGGGAGCAGATACGCAGTATTTT.